The next 26 T cell receptor beta chains were all read from a single sample in a study of glioma-infiltrating T cells after dendritic cell vaccination. Profiled with immunoSEQ multiplex PCR; TCRdb holds only in-frame clones, not every one. The table has just over 95,000 clones, 79% seen once. This specimen was blood, taken before dendritic cell vaccination. Receptors were obtained from a human donor with glioblastoma.

The chain couples TRBV12-5 to TRBJ1-1, with no clear D. The CDR3 consists of 17 residues. Deletions cut 3 bases from V and 0 bases from J, with 17 bases between. Germline-derived CDR1 and CDR2 are LGHNT and FRNRAP. The DNA of the CDR3 is TGTGCTAGTGGTTTCTCACAGACCCTAACGGTGAACACTGAAGCTTTCTTT. Its protein is CASGFSQTLTVNTEAFF. Together with reference TRBV12-5 and TRBJ1-1, the CDR3 gives the full variable domain: DARVTQTPRHKVTEMGQEVTMRCQPILGHNTVFWYRQTMMQGLELLAYFRNRAPLDDSGMPKDRFSAEMPDATLATLKIQPSEPRDSAVYFCASGFSQTLTVNTEAFFGQGTRLTVV.

This rearrangement joins TRBV18 to TRBJ1-1; D is uncertain. The CDR3 contains 15 residues. Germline V CDR1 and CDR2: KGHSH, LQKENI. Trimming removed 3 bases from V and 2 bases from J, with 13 bases in between. CDR3 loop: CASSPLERGNTEAFF. CDR3 bases: TGTGCCAGCTCACCTTTGGAGAGAGGAAACACTGAAGCTTTCTTT.

This chain joins TRBV30 and TRBJ2-5; 15 positions agree with TRBD2. The CDR3 contains 15 residues. The V gene end was trimmed by 5 bases and the J gene end by 11 bases; junction bases not matched to a gene: 12. Germline assignment: CDR1 GTSNPN and CDR2 SVGIG (reference sequence). CDR3 in DNA: TGTGCCTGGGAGTCAAAGGGACTAGCGGGAGGCAAGCAGTACTTC. Translated: CAWESKGLAGGKQYF.

This clone was recorded a few times. J is TRBJ1-1 and V is TRBV4-2, with a tentative D call TRBD1 (5 bases). Germline CDR1 is LGHNA and CDR2 is YNFKEQ. The V end lost 0 bases, the J end lost 5 bases, and 10 bases lay between the germline ends. The CDR3 is made up of 14 amino acids. The CDR3 DNA is TGTGCCAGCAGCCAAGACAGGGAAGGAACTGAAGCTTTCTTT. It codes for CASSQDREGTEAFF.

The chain has TRBV6-4 and TRBJ2-3; weak D call: TRBD1 (5 bases). The CDR3 has 13 amino acids. V was clipped by 4 bases and J by 5 bases, with 10 bases between them. Germline CDR1 is MRHNA and CDR2 is SNTAGT. In DNA, the CDR3 is TGTGCCAGCAGTGCTGGGGCCGGAGATACGCAGTATTTT. Protein sequence: CASSAGAGDTQYF.

This clone was counted a single time. V and J are TRBV6-1 and TRBJ2-7, with 7 nucleotides matching TRBD2. V lost 8 bases to trimming and J lost 1 base; unmatched junction nucleotides: 2. The CDR3 has 12 residues. Germline V gene data show CDR1 as MNHNS and CDR2 as SASEGT. CDR3: CASGRDSYEQYF. The CDR3 nucleotides are TGTGCCAGCGGGAGGGATTCCTACGAGCAGTACTTC.

CDR3 in DNA: TGTGCCAGCAGTAATGAGGGGGCCCGCAGGAATGAGCAGTTCTTC. Protein: CASSNEGARRNEQFF. This rearrangement joins TRBV28 to TRBJ2-1; 7 bases agree with TRBD1. There are 15 residues in the CDR3. The V and J ends lost 5 bases and 7 bases, in that order; junction bases with no gene match: 11. Looked up from germline, CDR1 is MDHEN and CDR2 is SYDVKM. Full variable domain (remainder filled in from reference TRBV28 and TRBJ2-1): DVKVTQSSRYLVKRTGEKVFLECVQDMDHENMFWYRQDPGLGLRLIYFSYDVKMKEKGDIPEGYSVSREKKERFSLILESASTNQTSMYLCASSNEGARRNEQFFGPGTRLTVL.

The rearrangement links TRBV7-8 to TRBJ1-6; D ambiguous. The germline V gene encodes CDR1 SGHVS and CDR2 FQNEAQ. The CDR3 length is 18 residues. With 1 base removed from V and 0 bases from J, the gap between germline ends came to 13 bases. In nucleotides, the CDR3 is TGTGCCAGCAGCTTAGTGGGCAGGCTAAGCTCCTATAATTCACCCCTCCACTTT. Encoded protein: CASSLVGRLSSYNSPLHF.

The chain has TRBV6-5 and TRBJ2-5; D perhaps matches TRBD2 (6 bases). This CDR3 is 15 amino acids long. The V and J ends lost 2 bases and 4 bases respectively, with 14 bases between them. Germline-derived CDR1 and CDR2 are MNHEY and SVGAGI. CDR3 nucleotide sequence: TGTGCCAGCAGTTACACTCCTAGCGTCGGAGAGACCCAGTACTTC. Residues: CASSYTPSVGETQYF.

This chain connects TRBV6-5 to TRBJ1-2; TRBD1 matches 12 bases. The germline V gene encodes CDR1 MNHEY and CDR2 SVGAGI. V lost 4 bases to trimming and J lost 4 bases; unmatched junction nucleotides: 7. This CDR3 has 16 residues. CDR3 in DNA: TGTGCCAGCAGTTCCTACGGGACAGGGGGCAGCTATGGCTACACCTTC. As protein: CASSSYGTGGSYGYTF.

With regard to this clone: The identical CDR3 is also encoded by other nucleotide sequences in the sample. The chain is built from TRBV27 and TRBJ2-7; D is possibly TRBD2 (5 bases). The CDR3 consists of 15 residues. The germline V gene has CDR1 MNHEY and CDR2 SMNVEV (reference sequence). Trimming took 2 bases from V and 7 from J, leaving 18 bases between them. The CDR3 nucleotides read TGTGCCAGCAGTTTAGGGAGCCAAAATACGGGGGAGCAGTACTTC. It is translated as CASSLGSQNTGEQYF.

This clone has more than one count but fewer than ten. The V call is TRBV5-5, the J call TRBJ1-3; D remains unclear. The CDR3 totals 16 residues. The ends were cut back, 7 bases at V and 5 bases at J, with 22 bases in the middle. CDR1 and CDR2 from the germline V gene are SGHKS and YYEKEE (reference sequence). CDR3 DNA: TGTGCCAGCCACCCGAAGCCCTCTACGGGAAGAAACACCATATATTTT. Residues: CASHPKPSTGRNTIYF.

This clone was observed a handful of times. The chain employs TRBV30 and TRBJ2-5; tentatively, D is TRBD1 (5 bases). Trimming stripped 2 bases from V and 5 bases from J, with 12 bases between. Germline V gene sequence: CDR1 GTSNPN, CDR2 SVGIG (reference sequence). There are 13 residues in the CDR3. The DNA for the CDR3 is TGTGCCTGGAGTAGTACAGGTTGGGAGACCCAGTACTTC. Translated, it gives CAWSSTGWETQYF. Complete variable domain (other parts from reference TRBV30 and TRBJ2-5): SQTIHQWPATLVQPVGSPLSLECTVEGTSNPNLYWYRQAAGRGLQLLFYSVGIGQISSEVPQNLSASRPQDRQFILSSKKLLLSDSGFYLCAWSSTGWETQYFGPGTRLLVL.

V usage is TRBV30 and J usage is TRBJ1-3; no clear D. Germline CDR1 reads GTSNPN; CDR2 reads SVGIG (reference sequence). The V end lost 0 bases, the J end lost 3 bases, and 18 bases lay between the germline ends. The CDR3 contains 17 residues. The CDR3 nucleotides read TGTGCCTGGAGTGTACTTCGGGGTGTCGGGAGTGGAAACACCATATATTTT. As protein: CAWSVLRGVGSGNTIYF.

The rearrangement links TRBV28 to TRBJ2-7, with 10 positions matching TRBD1. The CDR3 spans 16 residues. Germline CDR1 reads MDHEN; CDR2 reads SYDVKM. V was clipped by 6 bases and J by 2 bases; unmatched bases: 10. The CDR3 reads CASSLTLGQGAYEQYF. CDR3 bases: TGTGCCAGCAGCCTCACCCTTGGACAGGGGGCCTACGAGCAGTACTTC.

V is TRBV7-6 and J is TRBJ2-1; 7 bases are a match to TRBD2. CDR3 size: 15 residues. With V trimmed by 8 bases and J by 4 bases, 11 bases remained unmatched. CDR1 and CDR2 from the germline V gene are SGHVS and FNYEAQ. The CDR3 reads CASSRGLADYNEQFF. CDR3 bases: TGTGCCAGCTCACGGGGCCTAGCGGATTACAATGAGCAGTTCTTC.

This clone was recorded a few times. J is TRBJ2-5 and V is TRBV7-9, with a possible D match to TRBD2 (6 bases). CDR3 length equals 17 residues. The germline V gene has CDR1 SEHNR and CDR2 FQNEAQ (reference sequence). V lost 1 base to trimming and J lost 5 bases, with 20 bases between them. The CDR3 loop reads CASSLDRGGSWDETQYF. Here the CDR3 DNA reads TGTGCCAGCAGCTTAGATCGAGGAGGGTCGTGGGATGAGACCCAGTACTTC.

The chain carries TRBV5-1 and TRBJ2-7; the match to TRBD2 covers 12 bases. Trimming cost V 0 bases and J 5 bases; bases outside gene matches: 0. This CDR3 is 14 amino acids long. Germline CDR1 reads SGHRS; CDR2 reads YFSETQ. CDR3 bases: TGCGCCAGCAGCTTGGGACTAGCGGGAGACGAGCAGTACTTC. It is translated as CASSLGLAGDEQYF.

This chain uses TRBV9 with TRBJ1-3; TRBD1 agrees at 9 bases. The CDR3 runs to 15 residues. The V gene end was trimmed by 4 bases and the J gene end by 3 bases; junction bases not matched to a gene: 5. Germline-derived CDR1 and CDR2 are SGDLS and YYNGEE. The CDR3 bases are TGTGCCAGCAGCCTGGGACAGGGAGGTGGAAACACCATATATTTT. The encoded protein is CASSLGQGGGNTIYF.

V and J are TRBV9 and TRBJ2-5, with 7 bases that match TRBD1. The V gene's germline CDR1 is SGDLS and CDR2 YYNGEE. CDR3 size: 15 residues. J gave up 3 bases and V 4 bases, and 9 bases lay outside the gene matches. CDR3 residues: CASSPRDSPEETQYF. CDR3 nucleotide sequence: TGTGCCAGCAGCCCACGGGACAGCCCAGAAGAGACCCAGTACTTC.

CDR3 loop: CASGTSNRETQYF. The DNA of the CDR3 is TGTGCTAGTGGTACGAGCAATCGGGAGACCCAGTACTTC. The chain combines TRBV12-5 with TRBJ2-5, with D unresolved. The ends were cut back, 5 bases at V and 5 bases at J, with 12 bases in the middle. The germline V gene encodes CDR1 LGHNT and CDR2 FRNRAP. The CDR3 is 13 residues long. Using reference TRBV12-5 and TRBJ2-5 for the parts outside the CDR3, the full variable domain is DARVTQTPRHKVTEMGQEVTMRCQPILGHNTVFWYRQTMMQGLELLAYFRNRAPLDDSGMPKDRFSAEMPDATLATLKIQPSEPRDSAVYFCASGTSNRETQYFGPGTRLLVL.

Only one count was recorded for this clone. The chain recombines TRBV2 with TRBJ2-7, with 9 bases identical to TRBD1. CDR3 length equals 17 residues. V shed 0 bases, J shed 2 bases, and the junction held 8 bases outside the gene matches. From germline, CDR1 is SNHLY and CDR2 FYNNEI. Written as DNA, the CDR3 is TGTGCCAGCAGTGAAGCTGTGGACAGGGGTTTCCCCTACGAGCAGTACTTC. It translates to CASSEAVDRGFPYEQYF. The variable domain in full, with the rest retrieved from reference TRBV2 and TRBJ2-7, is EPEVTQTPSHQVTQMGQEVILRCVPISNHLYFYWYRQILGQKVEFLVSFYNNEISEKSEIFDDQFSVERPDGSNFTLKIRSTKLEDSAMYFCASSEAVDRGFPYEQYFGPGTRLTVT.

The gene calls are TRBV10-3 and TRBJ1-1, with a tentative D call TRBD1 (6 bases). The V gene's germline CDR1 is ENHRY and CDR2 SYGVKD. The CDR3 is 13 residues long. Trimming pared 6 bases from V and 3 bases from J, leaving 11 bases between. The CDR3 loop reads CAIRLDSYTEAFF. The CDR3 DNA reads as TGTGCCATCAGACTGGACAGTTACACTGAAGCTTTCTTT.

J is TRBJ2-7 and V is TRBV2, with D tentatively TRBD1 (6 bases). The germline CDR1 and CDR2 sequences are SNHLY and FYNNEI. V was pared by 8 bases and J by 7 bases, with 12 bases between. CDR3 length: 11 amino acids. The CDR3 DNA reads as TGTGCCAGCTTAGCAGGGGTTGAGCAGTACTTC. This codes for CASLAGVEQYF.

The chain joins TRBV27 to TRBJ1-4, with TRBD1 matching 8 bases. There are 16 residues in the CDR3. Germline CDR1 reads MNHEY; CDR2 reads SMNVEV (reference sequence). V dropped 5 bases and J dropped 8; count of bases not matched to a gene: 13. This CDR3 reads CASSPLGQGRNEKLFF. As DNA, the CDR3 is TGTGCCAGCAGTCCCCTCGGACAGGGAAGGAACGAAAAACTGTTTTTT.

The chain joins TRBV6-1 to TRBJ2-3; 12 positions agree with TRBD2. CDR1 is MNHNS and CDR2 is SASEGT in the germline V gene. The CDR3 spans 17 residues. The V gene end was trimmed by 4 bases and the J gene end by 1 base; junction bases not matched to a gene: 6. The CDR3 here is CASSGASGGVGTDTQYF. The CDR3 region has the DNA TGTGCCAGCAGTGGGGCTAGCGGGGGGGTAGGCACAGATACGCAGTATTTT.